Listed here are 18 T cell receptor beta chains from one sample, sequenced in a study of blood T cells in healthy people across ages (dated by TCRdb to about 2015). The library was made by 5' RACE. The second PCR ran for roughly 7 to 11 cycles and used a J-beta primer mix along with a sample-barcoded 5' primer. Starting from the raw public reads, TCRdb applied fastp trimming at Q25, assembled clones with MiXCR and retained in-frame beta chains. Merged by CDR3 protein, the rows form single entries marked with the most common genes and DNA. The table for this sample lists approximately 2,000,000 distinct CDR3 sequences; roughly two fifths of them were counted only once. Roughly 23% of the sample belongs to the ten largest clones. The specimen was blood. The source of these receptors is a human donor in good health.

The chain couples TRBV4-1 to TRBJ2-6; D is perhaps TRBD2 (6 bases). The CDR3 runs to 20 residues. Trimming took 3 bases from V and 0 from J, leaving 21 bases between them. From germline, CDR1 is MGHRA and CDR2 YSYEKL. The CDR3 region is CASSQVGAGRSRSGANVLTF. The CDR3 DNA follows: TGCGCCAGCAGCCAGGTCGGGGCAGGGAGGTCGCGCTCTGGGGCCAACGTCCTGACTTTC.

This clonotype was detected only a few times. The genes are TRBV7-2 and TRBJ2-6; 7 nucleotides align to TRBD1. Germline CDR1 is SGHTA and CDR2 is FQGNSA. V was pared by 5 bases and J by 1 base, with 11 bases of the junction left unmatched. The CDR3 extends over 18 amino acids. CDR3 sequence: CASSPRGTVLSGANVLTF. The CDR3 DNA is TGTGCCAGCAGCCCGAGAGGGACAGTTCTGTCTGGGGCCAACGTCCTGACTTTC.

This chain links TRBV20-1 with TRBJ2-3; TRBD2 is a possible D gene (7 bases). CDR3 size: 16 residues. The V end was cut by 7 bases, the J end by 0 bases, with 20 bases between. The germline CDR1 and CDR2 sequences are DFQATT and SNEGSKA (reference sequence). CDR3 nucleotide sequence: TGCAGTGTATGGGAAGGGGGGGAAGGCAGCACAGATACGCAGTATTTT. Translated, it gives CSVWEGGEGSTDTQYF.

This chain uses TRBV20-1 with TRBJ1-5; no reliable D call. Germline CDR1 is DFQATT and CDR2 is SNEGSKA (reference sequence). The V and J ends lost 6 bases and 2 bases respectively, with 14 bases between them. The CDR3 runs 14 residues. This chain's CDR3 is CSADVGSGNQPQHF. As DNA, the CDR3 is TGCAGTGCGGATGTGGGGTCGGGCAATCAGCCCCAGCATTTT.

The sample holds a few counts of this clonotype. This chain connects TRBV4-2 to TRBJ2-1; a weak D match, TRBD2 (5 bases). CDR3 length equals 13 residues. Germline assignment: CDR1 LGHNA and CDR2 YNFKEQ. Trimming removed 2 bases from V and 7 bases from J, with 9 bases in between. Here the CDR3 DNA reads TGTGCCAGCAGCCAATCCTCGGGGAATGAGCAGTTCTTC. This codes for CASSQSSGNEQFF.

As to this clonotype: Relative to the germline gene, one junction end is altered; a read error may explain this. V is TRBV10-3 and J is TRBJ1-2, with D maybe TRBD1 (5 bases). From germline, CDR1 is ENHRY and CDR2 SYGVKD. This CDR3 has 13 amino acids. CDR3 coding DNA: TGTGTCATCATGGAGGGGCCGGACTATGGCTACACCTTC. It translates to CVIMEGPDYGYTF.

Concerning this clonotype itself: A read error may be the cause here, since a much bigger clone is one base away. The rearrangement joins TRBV3-1 to TRBJ2-3; 7 positions match TRBD1. The germline gives CDR1 LGHDT, CDR2 YNNKEL (reference sequence). This CDR3 is built from 14 residues. The junction had 1 base not matched to a gene; V was cut back by 3 bases and J by 1 base. The CDR3 reads CASSQGQRTDTQYF. The CDR3 region has the DNA TGTGCCAGCAGCCAGGGACAGCGCACAGATACGCAGTATTTT.

This chain connects TRBV6-6 to TRBJ2-3; D gene uncertain. Germline V gene sequence: CDR1 MNHNY, CDR2 SVGAGI (reference sequence). Trimming shortened V by 6 bases and J by 5 bases, and 15 bases separated the two germline ends. This CDR3 comprises 14 residues. CDR3 DNA: TGTGCCAGCAGAACCGCTTCGACCGGAGATACGCAGTATTTT. This gives the protein CASRTASTGDTQYF.

CDR3 amino acids: CASSFVGEGAGEQYF. The CDR3 DNA follows: TGTGCCAGCAGCTTCGTGGGGGAGGGGGCGGGCGAGCAGTACTTC. This chain links TRBV7-2 with TRBJ2-7; the D call may be TRBD1 or TRBD2 (7 bases each). V gave up 3 bases and J gave up 6 bases, with 18 bases separating them. This CDR3 region has 15 residues. CDR1 and CDR2 (germline): SGHTA, FQGNSA.

The V gene is TRBV20-1, the J gene TRBJ2-7, with 7 nucleotides matching TRBD2. CDR3 length equals 18 residues. Germline V CDR1 and CDR2: DFQATT, SNEGSKA (reference sequence). V gave up 0 bases and J gave up 2 bases; unmatched junction bases: 16. This CDR3 reads CSARDLISRAGRPYEQYF. The CDR3 DNA reads as TGCAGTGCTAGAGATCTTATATCACGAGCGGGGCGACCCTACGAGCAGTACTTC.

This clonotype was found a few times. Relative to the germline gene, one junction end is altered; a read error may explain this. The rearrangement links TRBV12-3 or TRBV12-4 to TRBJ2-4; TRBD1 matches 7 bases. The CDR3 is made up of 11 amino acids. This CDR3 is CATSTGDIQYF. CDR3 coding DNA: TGTGCCACCAGTACAGGGGACATTCAGTACTTC.

The chain recombines TRBV6-5 with TRBJ1-2, with D possibly TRBD1 on 6 matching bases. The V gene lost 0 bases and the J gene lost 4 bases, with 9 bases spanning the gap. The CDR3 consists of 14 residues. Per germline, CDR1 MNHEY and CDR2 SVGAGI. This chain's CDR3 is CASSYSTGPYGYTF. CDR3 DNA sequence: TGTGCCAGCAGTTACTCGACAGGACCCTATGGCTACACCTTC.

Points on this clonotype: This clone may be a read error of a much larger clone one base away. The genes are TRBV15 and TRBJ2-3; 7 bases align to TRBD2. Germline V CDR1 and CDR2: LNHNV, YYDKDF (reference sequence). The CDR3 runs 16 residues. The chain's CDR3 is CATSRDRLGAGDAQYF. In DNA form, the CDR3 reads TGTGCCACCAGCAGAGATCGGTTAGGGGCGGGAGATGCGCAGTATTTT.

This clonotype was found once. The chain is built from TRBV7-2 and TRBJ1-5; weak D call: TRBD1 (6 bases). V was trimmed by 3 bases and J by 0 bases, leaving 15 bases between them. The CDR3 has 17 amino acids. CDR1 and CDR2 (germline): SGHTA, FQGNSA. The CDR3: CASSLVRDTYSNQPQHF. CDR3 nucleotides: TGTGCCAGCAGCTTGGTCCGGGACACTTATAGCAATCAGCCCCAGCATTTT.

The chain links TRBV7-2 to TRBJ2-7; no definite D call. The CDR3 has 13 amino acids. Germline assignment: CDR1 SGHTA and CDR2 FQGNSA. V was shortened by 2 bases and J by 3 bases, with 8 bases between the two germline ends. This CDR3 reads CASSLSYFYEQYF. DNA of the CDR3: TGTGCCAGCAGCTTAAGCTACTTCTACGAGCAGTACTTC.

On this clonotype itself: This could be a read error, since a much larger clone is one nucleotide away. The V gene is TRBV29-1, the J gene TRBJ2-5; D possibly corresponds to TRBD1 (6 bases). There are 16 residues in the CDR3. Germline lookup yields CDR1 SQVTM and CDR2 ANQGSEA. The CDR3 region is CSAFEEGTLYQETLYF. DNA of the CDR3: TGCAGCGCCTTTGAAGAGGGGACATTGTACCAAGAGACCCTGTACTTC.

Note on this clonotype: A clone one base away is much larger, so this may be a read error. The chain is built from TRBV10-3 and TRBJ2-4; 7 bases match TRBD1. The J call may be faulty, since TRBJ2-7 better matches the DNA end. Germline V gene sequence: CDR1 ENHRY, CDR2 SYGVKD. CDR3 length: 14 residues. The chain's CDR3 is CAIRDRQGPYEQYF. As DNA, the CDR3 is TGTGCCATCAGGGACCGACAGGGACCCTACGAGCAGTACTTC.

The chain couples TRBV5-6 to TRBJ1-2, with TRBD1 matching over 10 bases. Germline values: CDR1 SGHDT, CDR2 YYEEEE. J gave up 4 bases and V 4 bases, and 7 bases lay outside the gene matches. The CDR3 is 15 residues long. The CDR3 coding sequence is TGTGCCAGCAGCGGAAGGACAGGGGGTGGCTATGGCTACACCTTC. Translated: CASSGRTGGGYGYTF.